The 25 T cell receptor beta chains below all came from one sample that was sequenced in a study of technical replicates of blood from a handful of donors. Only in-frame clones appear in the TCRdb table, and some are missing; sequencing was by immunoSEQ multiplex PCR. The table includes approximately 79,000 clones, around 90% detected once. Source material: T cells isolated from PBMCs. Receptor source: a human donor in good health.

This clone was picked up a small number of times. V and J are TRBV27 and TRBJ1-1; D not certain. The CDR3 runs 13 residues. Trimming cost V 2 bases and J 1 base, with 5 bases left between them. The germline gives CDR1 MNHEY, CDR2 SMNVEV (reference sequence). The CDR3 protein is CASSLAGNTEAFF. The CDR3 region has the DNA TGTGCCAGCAGTTTAGCAGGGAACACTGAAGCTTTCTTT.

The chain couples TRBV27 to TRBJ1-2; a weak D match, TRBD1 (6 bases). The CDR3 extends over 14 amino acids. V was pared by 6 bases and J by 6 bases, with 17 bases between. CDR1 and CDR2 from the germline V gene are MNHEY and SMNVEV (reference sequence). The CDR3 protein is CASRLMDSPHGYTF. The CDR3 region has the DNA TGTGCCAGCAGGTTAATGGACAGCCCACATGGCTACACCTTC.

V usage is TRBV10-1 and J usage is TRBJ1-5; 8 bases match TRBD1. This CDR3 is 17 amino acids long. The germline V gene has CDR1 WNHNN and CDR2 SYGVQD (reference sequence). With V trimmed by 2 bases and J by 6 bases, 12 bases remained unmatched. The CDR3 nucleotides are TGCGCCAGCAGTGAGGCGGGCGGGACAGGAACCCCTCAGCCCCAGCATTTT. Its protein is CASSEAGGTGTPQPQHF.

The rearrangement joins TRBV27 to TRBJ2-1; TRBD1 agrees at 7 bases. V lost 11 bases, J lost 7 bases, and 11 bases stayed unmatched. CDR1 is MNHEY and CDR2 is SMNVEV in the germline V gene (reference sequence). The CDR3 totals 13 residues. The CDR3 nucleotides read TGTGCCTCCTGGGACAGAGTTAGAAATGAGCAGTTCTTC. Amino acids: CASWDRVRNEQFF.

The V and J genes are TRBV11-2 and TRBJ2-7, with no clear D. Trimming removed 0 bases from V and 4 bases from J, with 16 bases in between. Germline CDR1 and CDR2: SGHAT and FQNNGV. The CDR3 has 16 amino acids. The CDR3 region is CASSLESAESLYEQYF. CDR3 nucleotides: TGTGCCAGCAGCTTAGAAAGCGCAGAGAGTCTTTACGAGCAGTACTTC.

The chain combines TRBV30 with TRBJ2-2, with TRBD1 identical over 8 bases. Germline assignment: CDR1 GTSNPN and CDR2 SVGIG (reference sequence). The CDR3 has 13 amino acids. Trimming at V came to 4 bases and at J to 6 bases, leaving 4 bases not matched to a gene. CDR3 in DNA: TGTGCCTGGACTTCAGGGGGCCCCGGGGAGCTGTTTTTT. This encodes CAWTSGGPGELFF.

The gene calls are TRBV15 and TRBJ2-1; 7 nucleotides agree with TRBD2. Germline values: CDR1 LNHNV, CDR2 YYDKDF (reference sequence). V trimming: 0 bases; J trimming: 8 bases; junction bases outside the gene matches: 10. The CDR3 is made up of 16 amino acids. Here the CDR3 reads CATSRDAVLASDEQFF. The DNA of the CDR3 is TGTGCCACCAGCAGAGATGCGGTACTAGCGAGCGATGAGCAGTTCTTC.

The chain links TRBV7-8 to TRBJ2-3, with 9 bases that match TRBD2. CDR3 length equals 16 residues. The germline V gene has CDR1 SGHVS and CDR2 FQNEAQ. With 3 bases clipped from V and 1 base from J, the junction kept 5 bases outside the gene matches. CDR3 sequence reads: CASSLSREGGTDTQYF. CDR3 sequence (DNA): TGTGCCAGCAGCTTGTCGCGGGAGGGTGGCACAGATACGCAGTATTTT.

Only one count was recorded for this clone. The CDR3 nucleotides read TGTGCCAGCAGGGTTTGGGGACTAGCTAGTACCGGGGAGCTGTTTTTT. It codes for CASRVWGLASTGELFF. V gene TRBV27 combines with J gene TRBJ2-2, with 9 bases fitting TRBD2. There are 16 residues in the CDR3. Unmatched junction bases numbered 10, after V lost 6 bases and J lost 5 bases. Germline assignment: CDR1 MNHEY and CDR2 SMNVEV (reference sequence).

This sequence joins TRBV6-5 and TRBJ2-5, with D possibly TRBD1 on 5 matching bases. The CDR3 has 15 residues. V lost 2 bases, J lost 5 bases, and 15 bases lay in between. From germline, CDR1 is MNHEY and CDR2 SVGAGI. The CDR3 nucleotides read TGTGCCAGCAGTTACGCGCCAGGGATCATGGAGACCCAGTACTTC. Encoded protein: CASSYAPGIMETQYF.

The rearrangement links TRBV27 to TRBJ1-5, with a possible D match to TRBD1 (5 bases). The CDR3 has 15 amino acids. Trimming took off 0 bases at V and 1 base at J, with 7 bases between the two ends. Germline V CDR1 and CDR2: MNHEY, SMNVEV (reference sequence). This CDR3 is CASSLSAGSNQPQHF. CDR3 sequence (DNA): TGTGCCAGCAGTTTATCCGCAGGGAGCAATCAGCCCCAGCATTTT.

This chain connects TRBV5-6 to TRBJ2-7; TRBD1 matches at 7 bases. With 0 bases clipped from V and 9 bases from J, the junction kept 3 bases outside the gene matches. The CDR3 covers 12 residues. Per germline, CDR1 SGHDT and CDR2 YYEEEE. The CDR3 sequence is CASSLDRGGQYF. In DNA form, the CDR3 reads TGTGCCAGCAGCTTGGACAGGGGTGGGCAGTACTTC.

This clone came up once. CDR3 nucleotide sequence: TGTGCCAGTAGTATAACTAGGGCGAACACCGGGGAGCTGTTTTTT. This encodes CASSITRANTGELFF. This chain uses TRBV19 with TRBJ2-2, with a tentative D call TRBD2 (5 bases). Germline CDR1 is LNHDA and CDR2 is SQIVND (reference sequence). The CDR3 sequence is 15 residues long. The ends were cut back, 2 bases at V and 0 bases at J, with 7 bases in the middle.

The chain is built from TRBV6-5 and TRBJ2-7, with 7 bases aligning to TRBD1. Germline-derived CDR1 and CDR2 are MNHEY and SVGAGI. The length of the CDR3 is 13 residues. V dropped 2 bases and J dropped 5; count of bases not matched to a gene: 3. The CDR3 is CASSYDRDNEQYF. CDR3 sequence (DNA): TGTGCCAGCAGTTACGACAGGGACAACGAGCAGTACTTC.

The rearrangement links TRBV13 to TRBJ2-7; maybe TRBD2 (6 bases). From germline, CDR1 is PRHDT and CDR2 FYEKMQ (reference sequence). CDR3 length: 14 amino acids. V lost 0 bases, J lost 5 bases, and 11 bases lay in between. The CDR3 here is CASSLGPGENEQYF. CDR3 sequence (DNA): TGTGCCAGCAGCTTAGGTCCGGGGGAAAACGAGCAGTACTTC. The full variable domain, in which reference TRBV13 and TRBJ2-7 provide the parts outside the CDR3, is AAGVIQSPRHLIKEKRETATLKCYPIPRHDTVYWYQQGPGQDPQFLISFYEKMQSDKGSIPDRFSAQQFSDYHSELNMSSLELGDSALYFCASSLGPGENEQYFGPGTRLTVT.

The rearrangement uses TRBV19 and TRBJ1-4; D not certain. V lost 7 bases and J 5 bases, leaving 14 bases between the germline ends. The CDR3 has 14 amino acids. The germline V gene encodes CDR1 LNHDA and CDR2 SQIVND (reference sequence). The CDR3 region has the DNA TGTGCCAGTAAGCCCCGGGAGAGAAATGAAAAACTGTTTTTT. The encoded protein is CASKPRERNEKLFF.

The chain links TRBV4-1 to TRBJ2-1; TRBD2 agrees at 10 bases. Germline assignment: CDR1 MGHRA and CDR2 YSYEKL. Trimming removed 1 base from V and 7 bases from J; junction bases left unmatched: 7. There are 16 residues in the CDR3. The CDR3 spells CASSQGSGRAGNEQFF. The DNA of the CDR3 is TGCGCCAGCAGCCAAGGAAGCGGGAGGGCCGGGAATGAGCAGTTCTTC.

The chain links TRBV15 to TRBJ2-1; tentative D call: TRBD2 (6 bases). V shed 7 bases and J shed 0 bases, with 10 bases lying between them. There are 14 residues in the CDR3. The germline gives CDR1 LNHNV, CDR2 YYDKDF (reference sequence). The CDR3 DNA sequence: TGTGCCACCACGGCGGGGTTCTCCTACAATGAGCAGTTCTTC. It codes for CATTAGFSYNEQFF. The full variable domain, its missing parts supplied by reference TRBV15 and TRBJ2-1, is DAMVIQNPRYQVTQFGKPVTLSCSQTLNHNVMYWYQQKSSQAPKLLFHYYDKDFNNEADTPDNFQSRRPNTSFCFLDIRSPGLGDTAMYLCATTAGFSYNEQFFGPGTRLTVL.

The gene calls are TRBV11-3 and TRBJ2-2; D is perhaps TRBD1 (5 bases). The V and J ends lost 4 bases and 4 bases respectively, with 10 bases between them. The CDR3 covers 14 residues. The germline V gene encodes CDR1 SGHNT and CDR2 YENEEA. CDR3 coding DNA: TGTGCCAGCAGCTACGACAGTTTCACCGGGGAGCTGTTTTTT. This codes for CASSYDSFTGELFF. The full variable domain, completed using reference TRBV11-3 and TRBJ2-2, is EAGVVQSPRYKIIEKKQPVAFWCNPISGHNTLYWYLQNLGQGPELLIRYENEEAVDDSQLPKDRFSAERLKGVDSTLKIQPAELGDSAVYLCASSYDSFTGELFFGEGSRLTVL.

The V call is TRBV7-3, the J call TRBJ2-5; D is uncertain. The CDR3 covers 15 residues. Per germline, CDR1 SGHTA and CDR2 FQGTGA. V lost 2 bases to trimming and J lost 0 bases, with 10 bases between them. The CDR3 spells CASSLGPRDQETQYF. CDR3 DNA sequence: TGTGCCAGCAGCTTAGGTCCCCGGGACCAAGAGACCCAGTACTTC. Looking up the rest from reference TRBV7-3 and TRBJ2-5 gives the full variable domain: GAGVSQTPSNKVTEKGKYVELRCDPISGHTALYWYRQSLGQGPEFLIYFQGTGAADDSGLPNDRFFAVRPEGSVSTLKIQRTERGDSAVYLCASSLGPRDQETQYFGPGTRLLVL.

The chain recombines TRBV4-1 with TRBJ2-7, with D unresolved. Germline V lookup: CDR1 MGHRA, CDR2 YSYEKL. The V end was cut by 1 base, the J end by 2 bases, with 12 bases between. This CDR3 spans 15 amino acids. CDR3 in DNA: TGCGCCAGCAGCCAAGGAGTCTATGAACCCTACGAGCAGTACTTC. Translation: CASSQGVYEPYEQYF.

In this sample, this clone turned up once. The CDR3 DNA reads as TGTGCCAGCAGCCAAGTCCCGGGACAGGACTACGAGCAGTACTTC. It encodes CASSQVPGQDYEQYF. The chain couples TRBV14 to TRBJ2-7, with 8 bases matching TRBD1. The CDR3 is made up of 15 amino acids. Germline V gene sequence: CDR1 SGHDN, CDR2 FVKESK. V lost 1 base, J lost 3 bases, and 5 bases stayed unmatched.

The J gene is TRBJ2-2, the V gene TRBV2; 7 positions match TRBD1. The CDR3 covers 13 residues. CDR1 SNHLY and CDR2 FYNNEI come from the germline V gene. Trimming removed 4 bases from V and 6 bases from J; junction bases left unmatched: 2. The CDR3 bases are TGTGCCAGCAGTGTCCAGGGGGCCGGGGAGCTGTTTTTT. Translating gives CASSVQGAGELFF. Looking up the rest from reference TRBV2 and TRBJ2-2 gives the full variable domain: EPEVTQTPSHQVTQMGQEVILRCVPISNHLYFYWYRQILGQKVEFLVSFYNNEISEKSEIFDDQFSVERPDGSNFTLKIRSTKLEDSAMYFCASSVQGAGELFFGEGSRLTVL.

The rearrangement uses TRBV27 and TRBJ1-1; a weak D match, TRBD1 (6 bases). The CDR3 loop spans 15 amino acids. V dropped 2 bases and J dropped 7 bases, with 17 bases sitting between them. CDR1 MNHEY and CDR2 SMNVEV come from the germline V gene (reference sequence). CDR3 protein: CASSLVRGTGREAFF. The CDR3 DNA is TGTGCCAGCAGTTTAGTCAGGGGAACGGGGCGTGAAGCTTTCTTT.

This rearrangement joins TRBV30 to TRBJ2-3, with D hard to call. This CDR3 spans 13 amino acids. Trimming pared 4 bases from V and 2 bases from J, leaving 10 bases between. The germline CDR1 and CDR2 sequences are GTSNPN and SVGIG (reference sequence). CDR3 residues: CAWTPGVTDTQYF. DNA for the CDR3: TGTGCCTGGACACCCGGAGTCACAGATACGCAGTATTTT.